A selection of T cell receptor beta chains follows, all from one sample in a study of cytomegalovirus exposure and HLA in healthy donors. Profiled with immunoSEQ multiplex PCR; TCRdb holds only in-frame clones, not every one. The sample lists about 150,000 clones; roughly 63% were seen once. The sequenced sample was PBMCs. The origin of the receptors is a woman in her sixties or seventies in good health and CMV-seropositive. Both conserved end residues are part of each CDR3. A D gene is named only where the DNA matches it firmly.

D gene,V gene,J gene,CDR3 protein
NA,TRBV6-5,TRBJ1-1,CASSYGGTAFF
TRBD1,TRBV28,TRBJ2-7,CASSTPGQGTYEQYF
NA,TRBV2,TRBJ1-1,CASSVLSNTEAFF
NA,TRBV5-1,TRBJ2-1,CASSLSGYNEQFF
NA,TRBV20-1,TRBJ1-1,CSAEEVPGAFF
NA,TRBV11-2,TRBJ2-1,CASSFLAAGPRYNEQFF
NA,TRBV29-1,TRBJ1-1,CSVGGGHTEAFF
NA,TRBV4-1,TRBJ1-5,CASSQDSRNQPQHF
NA,TRBV5-4,TRBJ1-2,CASSLGLSLNYGYTF
NA,TRBV6-1,TRBJ1-1,CASSESQGGNTEAFF
TRBD1,TRBV18,TRBJ1-1,CASSLQGQEKTEAFF
NA,TRBV30,TRBJ2-2,CAWRSYTGELFF
NA,TRBV13,TRBJ2-7,CASSHRGSANYEQYF
TRBD2,TRBV28,TRBJ2-7,CASRRLAGVYEQYF
NA,TRBV7-9,TRBJ2-3,CASSRILASTDTQYF
NA,TRBV29-1,TRBJ1-2,CSVDAEGHYGYTF
TRBD1,TRBV28,TRBJ2-1,CASSFYGTAYNEQFF
NA,TRBV9,TRBJ1-1,CASSPWGDSRDTEAFF
TRBD2,TRBV7-2,TRBJ2-3,CASSQRTSGNTDTQYF
NA,TRBV7-8,TRBJ1-1,CASSKAGTEAFF
NA,TRBV30,TRBJ2-5,CAWSTGDSQETQYF
NA,TRBV9,TRBJ2-7,CAGGAAEQYF
TRBD2,TRBV7-3,NA,CASSLMAGDLYEQYF
TRBD2,TRBV7-2,TRBJ2-1,CASSLGTSGNREQFF
NA,TRBV18,TRBJ1-1,CASLNGQSMNTEAFF
NA,TRBV6-1,TRBJ2-1,CASSEVGRPGSAYNEQFF
TRBD2,TRBV19,TRBJ2-5,CASSNLAGGRETQYF
NA,TRBV2,TRBJ2-5,CASSEGRTGQETQYF
TRBD1,TRBV6-5,TRBJ1-2,CASTPGQGNGYTF
TRBD2,TRBV28,TRBJ2-1,CASSLYGRAHNEQFF
TRBD2,TRBV28,TRBJ2-6,CASRREGHRLSGANVLTF
NA,TRBV7-9,TRBJ1-2,CASSLNIQSYTF
TRBD2,TRBV6-1,TRBJ2-1,CASRLAGGDYNEQFF
TRBD1,TRBV2,TRBJ1-2,CASSVETGGYGYTF